A single sample is the source of the 15 T cell receptor beta chains below, sequenced in a study of blood T cell repertoires in COVID-19. This table comes from immunoSEQ multiplex PCR, and its TCRdb copy is limited to in-frame clones, with some not included. The repertoire holds 240,000 or so clones, with approximately 83% as singletons. The sequencing input was peripheral blood. The source of these receptors is a man younger than 40 who had recovered from COVID-19.

As to this clone: An end of the junction differs from the germline gene, which may be a read error. The CDR3 DNA sequence: TGTACCAGCAGCACTAGCGGGGGGGCGGAGACCCAGTACTTC. It specifies CTSSTSGGAETQYF. The chain links TRBV6-6 to TRBJ2-5; 13 bases line up with TRBD2. The CDR3 is made up of 14 amino acids. In germline, CDR1 is MNHNY, CDR2 SVGAGI (reference sequence).

The genes are TRBV20-1 and TRBJ2-3; unclear D gene. CDR3 length: 11 amino acids. Germline V gene data show CDR1 as DFQATT and CDR2 as SNEGSKA (reference sequence). The germline V and J ends were trimmed by 4 bases and 2 bases, with 4 bases remaining between them. The CDR3 sequence is CSATVTDTQYF. CDR3 DNA sequence: TGCAGTGCTACCGTCACAGATACGCAGTATTTT.

This clone was detected only a few times. The rearrangement joins TRBV5-1 to TRBJ1-6, with TRBD1 matching 11 bases. This CDR3 is 15 amino acids long. Germline loops: CDR1 SGHRS, CDR2 YFSETQ. Trimming removed 0 bases from V and 10 bases from J; junction bases left unmatched: 3. CDR3 sequence: CASSLGGQGASPLHF. The CDR3 bases are TGCGCCAGCAGCTTGGGAGGACAGGGGGCATCACCCCTCCACTTT.

This rearrangement joins TRBV7-7 to TRBJ2-5, with D uncertain. Trimming stripped 4 bases from V and 0 bases from J, with 6 bases between. This CDR3 spans 13 amino acids. CDR1 and CDR2 (germline): SSHAT, FNYEAQ (reference sequence). The CDR3 nucleotides are TGTGCCAGCAGCTCGTCTTACCAAGAGACCCAGTACTTC. This sequence encodes CASSSSYQETQYF.

This chain joins TRBV7-9 and TRBJ2-5; TRBD2 might be the D (5 bases). The V and J ends lost 2 bases and 3 bases respectively, with 10 bases between them. The germline V gene has CDR1 SEHNR and CDR2 FQNEAQ (reference sequence). The CDR3 length is 14 residues. The CDR3 spells CASSLFDGEETQYF. The CDR3 DNA reads TGTGCCAGCAGCTTATTCGACGGGGAAGAGACCCAGTACTTC.

The rearrangement joins TRBV6-2 or TRBV6-3 to TRBJ2-1; TRBD2 matches 11 bases. This CDR3 has 16 residues. Germline CDR1 MNHEY, CDR2 SVGEGT. Trimming at V came to 5 bases and at J to 2 bases, leaving 5 bases not matched to a gene. CDR3 residues: CASSRIAGGTYNEQFF. Written as DNA, the CDR3 is TGTGCCAGCAGTAGGATAGCGGGGGGGACCTACAATGAGCAGTTCTTC.

This clone occurred once. The CDR3 DNA reads as TGTGCCACCACAAGGGGGGGGACGAACACTGAAGCTTTCTTT. Its translation: CATTRGGTNTEAFF. The rearrangement joins TRBV3-1 (or the pseudogene TRBV3-2) to TRBJ1-1, with a tentative D call TRBD1 (6 bases). This CDR3 comprises 14 residues. Germline loops: CDR1 LGHDT, CDR2 YNNKEL (reference sequence). Trimming left V 10 bases short and J 1 base short, with 16 bases between.

This chain joins TRBV9 and TRBJ1-1; D is perhaps TRBD1 (5 bases). The CDR3 covers 15 residues. The V end was cut by 4 bases, the J end by 6 bases, with 19 bases between. Germline V gene data show CDR1 as SGDLS and CDR2 as YYNGEE. CDR3 bases: TGTGCCAGCAGCCCCAGCGGAGGGCGGGGGGCTGAAGCTTTCTTT. This translates into CASSPSGGRGAEAFF.

The V call is TRBV14, the J call TRBJ2-6; possibly TRBD1 for D (5 bases). The V end lost 1 base, the J end lost 1 base, and 5 bases lay between the germline ends. CDR3 size: 15 residues. CDR1 and CDR2 (germline): SGHDN, FVKESK. CDR3 nucleotides: TGTGCCAGCAGCCAAGGACAGTCTGGGGCCAACGTCCTGACTTTC. This sequence encodes CASSQGQSGANVLTF.

CDR3 region: CASKSTGSGGYTF. The CDR3 bases are TGTGCCAGCAAGAGTACGGGGAGTGGGGGCTACACCTTC. The chain joins TRBV6-5 to TRBJ1-2; no clear D. This CDR3 has 13 residues. The germline V gene has CDR1 MNHEY and CDR2 SVGAGI. Trimming left V 7 bases short and J 8 bases short, with 17 bases between.

The count of this clone is one. V and J are TRBV6-4 and TRBJ2-1, with TRBD1 identical over 7 bases. The trim removed 5 bases at V and 6 bases at J, leaving 7 bases unmatched. CDR1 MRHNA and CDR2 SNTAGT come from the germline V gene. The CDR3 runs to 14 residues. CDR3 nucleotides: TGTGCCAGCAGTAATAGGGCAGGGGGCAATGAGCAGTTCTTC. Translated: CASSNRAGGNEQFF.

This clone was recorded only once. The chain combines TRBV5-1 with TRBJ1-2, with 8 bases identical to TRBD1. Germline CDR1 is SGHRS and CDR2 is YFSETQ. Trimming took 0 bases from V and 7 from J; bases not matched to a gene: 2. CDR3 length: 13 amino acids. Written as DNA, the CDR3 is TGCGCCAGCAGCTTGGGACAGGGGACTGGCTACACCTTC. Encoded protein: CASSLGQGTGYTF.

This chain uses TRBV7-2 with TRBJ1-5; tentatively, D is TRBD1 (5 bases). CDR1 SGHTA and CDR2 FQGNSA come from the germline V gene. V was cut by 5 bases and J by 6 bases, with 17 bases left in between. This CDR3 comprises 15 residues. CDR3 amino acids: CASSPGGTGFQPQHF. In DNA form, the CDR3 reads TGTGCCAGCAGCCCGGGGGGAACAGGTTTTCAGCCCCAGCATTTT. The complete variable domain, with remaining parts taken from reference TRBV7-2 and TRBJ1-5, reads GAGVSQSPSNKVTEKGKDVELRCDPISGHTALYWYRQSLGQGLEFLIYFQGNSAPDKSGLPSDRFSAERTGGSVSTLTIQRTQQEDSAVYLCASSPGGTGFQPQHFGDGTRLSIL.

The chain is built from TRBV5-1 and TRBJ2-1, with TRBD2 identical over 10 bases. CDR3 length equals 19 residues. Germline loops: CDR1 SGHRS, CDR2 YFSETQ. J gave up 4 bases and V 0 bases, and 13 bases lay outside the gene matches. The CDR3 DNA reads TGCGCCAGCAGCTTGGATGAAACTAGCGGGATAATTCATTACAATGAGCAGTTCTTC. This translates into CASSLDETSGIIHYNEQFF.

The CDR3 is CSVDRQGSPYEQYF. CDR3 sequence (DNA): TGCAGCGTTGATCGCCAGGGTAGCCCCTACGAGCAGTACTTC. The chain couples TRBV29-1 to TRBJ2-7, with D perhaps TRBD1 (5 bases). This CDR3 has 14 amino acids. V was cut by 3 bases and J by 2 bases, with 14 bases left in between. Germline assignment: CDR1 SQVTM and CDR2 ANQGSEA.